Sequencing of this TCR beta chain was carried out in a study of siplizumab effects on memory and regulatory T cells. Study results and caveats: Confirmation was lacking for the suppressive function of proliferating Tregs derived from siplizumab cultures.

On this clone: The antigen is undetermined.

The ends were cut back, 3 bases at V and 1 base at J, with 7 bases in the middle. The CDR3 is 13 residues long. The germline V gene has CDR1 SGDLS and CDR2 YYNGEE. Generated by immunoSEQ multiplex PCR, the TCRdb table keeps only in-frame clones and is missing some. The table shows 100,000 to 110,000 clones, with 94% occurring only once. This receptor was taken from a human donor in good health. The chain couples TRBV9 to TRBJ1-1; D is unresolved. Source material: non-Treg CD4+ T cells sorted from blood. This CDR3 is CASSESGNTEAFF. CDR3 nucleotides: TGTGCCAGCAGCGAGAGTGGGAACACTGAAGCTTTCTTT.